The 5 T cell receptor beta chains reported below all come from one sample, sequenced in a study of CD8+ T cells in alopecia areata. Treatment meaning: oral pan-JAK inhibitor, 5-10 mg twice daily. Once RNA had been extracted, it was reverse transcribed into cDNA to act as the sequencing template. The data were produced by immunoSEQ multiplex PCR, yet TCRdb's version contains in-frame clones alone and is incomplete. This table holds 130,000 or so clones, around 87% found once. Source: CD8+ T cells sorted from blood, taken at week 4, from a patient treated with tofacitinib. Source of these receptors: a human donor with alopecia areata.

The count of this clone is one. The chain is built from TRBV25-1 and TRBJ2-3; possibly TRBD1 or TRBD2 for D (5 bases each). The germline CDR1 and CDR2 sequences are MGHDK and SYGVNS. CDR3 length equals 15 residues. V was trimmed by 6 bases and J by 2 bases, leaving 15 bases between them. For the CDR3, the DNA is TGTGCCAGCAGGCAGTTGGACGGGACCACAGATACGCAGTATTTT. Protein product: CASRQLDGTTDTQYF.

This chain connects TRBV7-6 to TRBJ1-1, with TRBD1 as a possible D gene (5 bases). V lost 3 bases to trimming and J lost 1 base, with 6 bases between them. Germline V gene sequence: CDR1 SGHVS, CDR2 FNYEAQ. The CDR3 is made up of 13 amino acids. The CDR3 bases are TGTGCCAGCAGCTTCGGGGGGAACACTGAAGCTTTCTTT. Amino acids: CASSFGGNTEAFF.

This CDR3 reads CAIVHGPYEQYF. The CDR3 bases are TGTGCCATCGTACATGGACCCTACGAGCAGTACTTC. V gene TRBV7-2 combines with J gene TRBJ2-7; no reliable D call. CDR3 length: 12 amino acids. CDR1 and CDR2 from the germline V gene are SGHTA and FQGNSA. Between the trimmed V and J ends, which lost 10 bases and 2 bases, there was a span of 12 bases.

The rearrangement uses TRBV5-1 and TRBJ2-7; unclear D gene. Per germline, CDR1 SGHRS and CDR2 YFSETQ. V gave up 4 bases and J gave up 5 bases, with 13 bases separating them. This CDR3 has 13 amino acids. CDR3 nucleotide sequence: TGCGCCAGCAGCCCCTTCCCGGAGAACGAGCAGTACTTC. Protein sequence: CASSPFPENEQYF.

The genes are TRBV25-1 and TRBJ1-2; D remains ambiguous. V lost 6 bases and J lost 2, with 7 bases in between. This CDR3 has 12 residues. Germline CDR1 is MGHDK and CDR2 is SYGVNS. The CDR3, as DNA: TGTGCCAGCAGGGGGTACAACTATGGCTACACCTTC. It yields the protein CASRGYNYGYTF.